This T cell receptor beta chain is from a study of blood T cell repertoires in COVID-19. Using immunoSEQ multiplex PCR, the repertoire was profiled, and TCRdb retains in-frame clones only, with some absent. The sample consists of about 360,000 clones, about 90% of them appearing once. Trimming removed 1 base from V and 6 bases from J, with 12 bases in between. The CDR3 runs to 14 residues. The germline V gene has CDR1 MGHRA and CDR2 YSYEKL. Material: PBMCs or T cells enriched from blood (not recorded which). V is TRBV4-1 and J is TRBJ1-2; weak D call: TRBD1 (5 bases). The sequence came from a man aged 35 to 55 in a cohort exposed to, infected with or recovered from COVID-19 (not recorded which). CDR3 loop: CASSQAKTADGYTF. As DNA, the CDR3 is TGCGCCAGCAGCCAAGCAAAGACAGCAGATGGCTACACCTTC.